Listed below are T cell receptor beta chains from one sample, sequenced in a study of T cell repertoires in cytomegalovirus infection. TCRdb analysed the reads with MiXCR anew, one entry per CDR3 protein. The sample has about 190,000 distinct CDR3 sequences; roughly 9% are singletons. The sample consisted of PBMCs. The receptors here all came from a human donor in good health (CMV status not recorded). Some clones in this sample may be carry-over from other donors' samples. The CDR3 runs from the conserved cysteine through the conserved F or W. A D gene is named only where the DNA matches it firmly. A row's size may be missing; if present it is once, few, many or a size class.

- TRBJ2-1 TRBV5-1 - TGCGCCAGCAGCTTACAGGCTCCGGTAGATGAGCAGTTCTTC CASSLQAPVDEQFF
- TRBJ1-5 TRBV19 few TGTGCCAGTAAATATGGTTCGGGCAATCAGCCCCAGCATTTT CASKYGSGNQPQHF
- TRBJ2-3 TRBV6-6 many TGTGCCAGCAGTTACGACAGACCCAGCACAGATACGCAGTATTTT CASSYDRPSTDTQYF
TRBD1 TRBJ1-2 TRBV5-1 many TGCGCCAGCGGATGGCCTTCCGGGACAGGGAACTCGTTTGGGTATGGCTACACCTTC CASGWPSGTGNSFGYGYTF
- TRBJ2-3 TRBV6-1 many TGTGCCAGCAGTGAATCCCCATCAGATACGCAGTATTTT CASSESPSDTQYF
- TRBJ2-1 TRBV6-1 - TGTGCCAGCAGTGACTCGGGACCATGGGGTGAGCAGTTCTTC CASSDSGPWGEQFF
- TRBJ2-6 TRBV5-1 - TGCGCCAGCAGCATGACAGCAACCTTAGCTGGGGCCAACGTCCTGACTTTC CASSMTATLAGANVLTF
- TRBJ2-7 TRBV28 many TGTGCCAGCAGTTGGCCCCCGGGGGCCGGGTCCTACGAGCAGTACTTC CASSWPPGAGSYEQYF
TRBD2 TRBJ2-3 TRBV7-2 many TGTGCCAGCAGCTTGCGGACTAGCGGGAGGGCCCGCACAGATACGCAGTATTTT CASSLRTSGRARTDTQYF
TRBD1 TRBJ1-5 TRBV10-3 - TGTGCCATCAGCGCCCGGGTAGGACAGGGTAACGATCAGCCCCAGCATTTT CAISARVGQGNDQPQHF
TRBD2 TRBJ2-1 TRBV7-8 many TGTGCCAGCAGCTTAAGGACTAGCGGGAGGTTCTACAATGAGCAGTTCTTC CASSLRTSGRFYNEQFF
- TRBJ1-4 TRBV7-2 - TGTGCCAGCAGGGACAGTGAAAAACTGTTTTTT CASRDSEKLFF
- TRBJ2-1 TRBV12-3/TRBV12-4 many TGTGCCAGCAGTTTATCGGACAGTTTCTCCTACAATGAGCAGTTCTTC CASSLSDSFSYNEQFF
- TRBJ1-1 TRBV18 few TGTGCCAGCTCACCAGGCAGGTCTGAAGCTTTCTTT CASSPGRSEAFF
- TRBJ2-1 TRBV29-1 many TGCAGCGTTGATAGCGGAGCAAACAATGAGCAGTTCTTC CSVDSGANNEQFF
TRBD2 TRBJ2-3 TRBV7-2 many TGTGCCAGCAGCTGGACTAGCGGTTCTAGCACAGATACGCAGTATTTT CASSWTSGSSTDTQYF
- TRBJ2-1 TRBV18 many TGTGCCAGCTCCCCACTCCCGGGGGGCCAGTTCTTC CASSPLPGGQFF
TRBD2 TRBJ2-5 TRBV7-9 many TGTGCCAGCAGCTTAGTAGGTTTGGGGCTAGCGGGACAAGAGACCCAGTACTTC CASSLVGLGLAGQETQYF
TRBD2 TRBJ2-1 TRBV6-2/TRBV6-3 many TGTGCCAGCAGTCACTGGGACTCCCGGCGGGAGAATGAGCAGTTCTTC CASSHWDSRRENEQFF
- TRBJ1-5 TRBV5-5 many TGTGCCAGCAGCTTGAGTCGGGGTAGCAATCAGCCCCAGCATTTT CASSLSRGSNQPQHF
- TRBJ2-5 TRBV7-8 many TGTGCCAGCAGCCTGGGACTTCTTTCAACCGCTCAAGAGACCCAGTACTTC CASSLGLLSTAQETQYF
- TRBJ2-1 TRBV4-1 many TGCGCCAGCAGCCAAGTCCCCTATGAGCAGTTCTTC CASSQVPYEQFF
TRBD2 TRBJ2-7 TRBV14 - TGTGCCAGCAGCCAAACCGGGACTAGCGGGAGCTACGAGCAGTACTTC CASSQTGTSGSYEQYF
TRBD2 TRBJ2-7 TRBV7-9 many TGTGCCAGCAGCTTAAACTTCCCCCCAACTAGCGGGAGAGCGTACGAGCAGTACTTC CASSLNFPPTSGRAYEQYF
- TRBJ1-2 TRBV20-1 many TGCAGTGCTAGAGGTGCTATTTATGGCTACACCTTC CSARGAIYGYTF
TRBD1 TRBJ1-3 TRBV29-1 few TGCAGCGTGCAGGGGGCTCTGACCTCTGGAAACACCATATATTTT CSVQGALTSGNTIYF
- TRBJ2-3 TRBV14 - TGTGCCAGCAGCCGATCGATCAGCACAGATACGCAGTATTTT CASSRSISTDTQYF
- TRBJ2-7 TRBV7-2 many TGTGCCAGCAGCTTAATCGGCGGCTACGAGCAGTACTTC CASSLIGGYEQYF
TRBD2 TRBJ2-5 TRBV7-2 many TGTGCCAGCAGCGCGGGGCCTATGGGACTAGCGGGACAAGAGACCCAGTACTTC CASSAGPMGLAGQETQYF
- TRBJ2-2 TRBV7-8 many TGTGCCAGCAGCCCCCACAGAGTCGTTACCGGGGAGCTGTTTTTT CASSPHRVVTGELFF
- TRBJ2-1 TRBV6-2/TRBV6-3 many TGTGCCAGCAGTTATAACCAATACAATGAGCAGTTCTTC CASSYNQYNEQFF
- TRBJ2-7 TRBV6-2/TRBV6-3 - TGTGCCAGCAAATTAGCGATGGGGGAGCAGTACTTC CASKLAMGEQYF
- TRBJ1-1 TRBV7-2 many TGTGCCAGCAGCTTAGTTTTGAACACTGAAGCTTTCTTT CASSLVLNTEAFF
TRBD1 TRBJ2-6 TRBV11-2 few TGTGCCAGCAGCCCCCCCCCAGGGGGCTCTGGGGCCAACGTCCTGACTTTC CASSPPPGGSGANVLTF
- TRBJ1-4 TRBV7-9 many TGTGCCAGCAGCTACATCTTCGGTGAAAAACTGTTTTTT CASSYIFGEKLFF
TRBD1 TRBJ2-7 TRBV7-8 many TGTGCCAGCGGACAGGGGGCTTCCTACGAGCAGTACTTC CASGQGASYEQYF
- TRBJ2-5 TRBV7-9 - TGTGCCAGCAGCTTAATTGTGGGGTACCAAGAGACCCAGTACTTC CASSLIVGYQETQYF
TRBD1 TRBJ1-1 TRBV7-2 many TGTGCCAGCAGCTTGACAGGGGGCCGAGCCACTGAAGCTTTCTTT CASSLTGGRATEAFF
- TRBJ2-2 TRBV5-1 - TGCGCCAGCAGCTCCGAGGCCCAGGGTGCCGGGGAGCTGTTTTTT CASSSEAQGAGELFF
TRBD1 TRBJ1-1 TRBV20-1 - TGCAGTGCTAGACTTTGGACAGGGAACACTGAAGCTTTCTTT CSARLWTGNTEAFF
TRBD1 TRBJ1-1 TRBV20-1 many TGCAGTGCGCCTCCAATGACAGGGATGGGGAACACTGAAGCTTTCTTT CSAPPMTGMGNTEAFF
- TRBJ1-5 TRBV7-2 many TGTGCCACAAGGGAGGGGGGAAATCGCAATCAGCCCCAGCATTTT CATREGGNRNQPQHF
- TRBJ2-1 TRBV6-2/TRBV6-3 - TGTGCCAGCAGCCTAGGAGTTTTGTACAATGAGCAGTTCTTC CASSLGVLYNEQFF
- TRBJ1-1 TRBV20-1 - TGCAGTGCTAGAGGACAGGAGGTCCAGGGGACTGAAGCTTTCTTT CSARGQEVQGTEAFF
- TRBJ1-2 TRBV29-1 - TGCAGCGTTAGGAACAACCCTAACTATGGCTACACCTTC CSVRNNPNYGYTF
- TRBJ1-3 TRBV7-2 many TGTGCCAGCAGCCCCGGGAGCTCTGGAAACACCATATATTTT CASSPGSSGNTIYF
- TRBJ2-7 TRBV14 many TGTGCCAGCAGCCAAGCCCCCCAGGACGGCCCCTACGAGCAGTACTTC CASSQAPQDGPYEQYF
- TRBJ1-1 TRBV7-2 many TGTGCCAGCAGCTTAGGGCAGCCGTCGAACACTGAAGCTTTCTTT CASSLGQPSNTEAFF
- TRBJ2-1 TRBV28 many TGTGCCAGCACTCAGGCAGGGTACTACAATGAGCAGTTCTTC CASTQAGYYNEQFF
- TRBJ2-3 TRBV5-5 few TGTGCCAGCCGTCTGGGCAGGGAGGATACGCAGTATTTT CASRLGREDTQYF
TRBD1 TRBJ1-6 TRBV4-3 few TGCGCCAGCAGCCGAGAACTACAGGGGGCGAGTTCACCCCTCCACTTT CASSRELQGASSPLHF
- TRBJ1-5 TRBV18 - TGTGCCAGCTCCCCCGACCACGTGAGTCGGCATTTT CASSPDHVSRHF
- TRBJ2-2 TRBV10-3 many TGTGCCATCAGTGAGCTATTTCAGGGGACCGCGAACACCGGGGAGCTGTTTTTT CAISELFQGTANTGELFF
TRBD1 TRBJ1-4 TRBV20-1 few TGCAGTGCGCTTGACAGGGCGGGGGATGAAAAACTGTTTTTT CSALDRAGDEKLFF
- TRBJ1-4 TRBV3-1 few TGTGCCAGCAGCGTTTTGGAAAAACTGTTTTTT CASSVLEKLFF
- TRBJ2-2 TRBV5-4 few TGTGCCAGCAGCTTGGCCAGAGACAGACACACCGGGGAGCTGTTTTTT CASSLARDRHTGELFF
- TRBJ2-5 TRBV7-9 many TGTGCCAGCAGCTCCTCAGTGGCCCAAAAGACCCAGTACTTC CASSSSVAQKTQYF